The 8 T cell receptor beta chains below all came from one sample that was sequenced in a study of T cells after somatic rescue of genetic block. Repertoires were generated with immunoSEQ multiplex PCR, while TCRdb's copy carries only in-frame clones and drops some. This sample carries around 100,000 clones, 90% to 95% of them seen once, and the ten largest clones take roughly 1.5%. The sample consisted of peripheral blood mononuclear cells (PBMCs). The receptors here all came from a woman aged 18-29 years.

This rearrangement joins TRBV2 to TRBJ2-3; D may be TRBD1 or TRBD2 (7 bases each). V shed 3 bases and J shed 5 bases, with 15 bases lying between them. The length of the CDR3 is 15 residues. Germline assignment: CDR1 SNHLY and CDR2 FYNNEI. The CDR3 nucleotides read TGTGCCAGCAGTGAGGGGAGGGGGCAATTAGATACGCAGTATTTT. It is translated as CASSEGRGQLDTQYF.

The chain is built from TRBV7-9 and TRBJ2-1, with TRBD2 matching over 9 bases. The CDR3 contains 15 residues. CDR1 is SEHNR and CDR2 is FQNEAQ in the germline V gene (reference sequence). Trimming at V came to 6 bases and at J to 5 bases, leaving 8 bases not matched to a gene. CDR3 nucleotide sequence: TGTGCCAGCAGTTCGCGGGGGGGCCAGAACAATGAGCAGTTCTTC. Residues: CASSSRGGQNNEQFF.

The chain uses TRBV6-5 and TRBJ2-1, with 8 bases fitting TRBD2. This CDR3 spans 14 amino acids. From germline, CDR1 is MNHEY and CDR2 SVGAGI. Trimming took 6 bases from V and 10 from J; bases not matched to a gene: 11. The CDR3, as DNA: TGTGCCAGCAGCCGCCTTACTAGCGGTACGGAGCAGTTCTTC. It is translated as CASSRLTSGTEQFF.

V usage is TRBV6-5 and J usage is TRBJ1-4; no clear D. This CDR3 has 12 amino acids. The ends were cut back, 8 bases at V and 8 bases at J, with 12 bases in the middle. Germline V CDR1 and CDR2: MNHEY, SVGAGI. CDR3 nucleotides: TGTGCCAGCTCCCCCGATAGGGAAAAACTGTTTTTT. The encoded protein is CASSPDREKLFF.

The chain uses TRBV2 and TRBJ1-1; a weak D match, TRBD1 (6 bases). Germline CDR1 is SNHLY and CDR2 is FYNNEI. The length of the CDR3 is 12 residues. Trimming removed 8 bases from V and 2 bases from J, with 9 bases in between. CDR3 nucleotide sequence: TGTGCCAGCTCGGACAGTAACACTGAAGCTTTCTTT. Protein: CASSDSNTEAFF.

V is TRBV7-9 and J is TRBJ1-2; D is unresolved. From germline, CDR1 is SEHNR and CDR2 FQNEAQ (reference sequence). The V gene lost 3 bases and the J gene lost 4 bases, with 9 bases spanning the gap. This CDR3 region has 13 residues. Written as DNA, the CDR3 is TGTGCCAGCAGCTTTGACGGACCCTATGGCTACACCTTC. It yields the protein CASSFDGPYGYTF.

DNA for the CDR3: TGCAGCGTGGCTGACTCGGGAACTGAAGCTTTCTTT. This gives the protein CSVADSGTEAFF. The chain has TRBV29-1 and TRBJ1-1; no reliable D call. The V end lost 6 bases, the J end lost 5 bases, and 13 bases lay between the germline ends. Looked up from germline, CDR1 is SQVTM and CDR2 is ANQGSEA. The CDR3 is 12 residues long. Full variable domain (outside the CDR3, taken from reference TRBV29-1 and TRBJ1-1): SAVISQKPSRDICQRGTSLTIQCQVDSQVTMMFWYRQQPGQSLTLIATANQGSEATYESGFVIDKFPISRPNLTFSTLTVSNMSPEDSSIYLCSVADSGTEAFFGQGTRLTVV.

This sequence joins TRBV7-9 and TRBJ1-6; D gene unclear. This CDR3 is 12 amino acids long. V lost 1 base, J lost 9 bases, and 4 bases lay in between. Germline assignment: CDR1 SEHNR and CDR2 FQNEAQ (reference sequence). The CDR3 DNA reads TGTGCCAGCAGCTTAGGGGTTTCACCCCTCCACTTT. Translated, it gives CASSLGVSPLHF.